Presented here are 10 T cell receptor beta chains from one specimen sequenced in a study of coeliac disease. Generated by immunoSEQ multiplex PCR, the TCRdb table keeps only in-frame clones and is missing some. This table holds 3,000 or so clones, about 70% found once. The sample consisted of intraepithelial lymphocytes from the gut. The receptors were gathered from a man in his late teens or twenties with celiac disease on a gluten-free diet.

V usage is TRBV5-6 and J usage is TRBJ1-4, with TRBD1 as a possible D gene (5 bases). Per germline, CDR1 SGHDT and CDR2 YYEEEE. This CDR3 has 15 amino acids. Trimming left V 4 bases short and J 4 bases short, with 14 bases between. For the CDR3, the DNA is TGTGCCAGCAGCCTTATTATCCAGGGTAATGAAAAACTGTTTTTT. Its protein is CASSLIIQGNEKLFF.

V and J are TRBV11-3 and TRBJ2-5; the D gene is possibly TRBD1 (5 bases). This CDR3 has 13 residues. The V and J ends lost 6 bases and 5 bases respectively, with 13 bases between them. CDR1 SGHNT and CDR2 YENEEA come from the germline V gene. The CDR3 is CASRTGSWETQYF. CDR3 DNA: TGTGCCAGCAGAACAGGTTCATGGGAGACCCAGTACTTC.

This chain connects TRBV6-6 to TRBJ2-3, with 11 positions matching TRBD2. The germline V gene encodes CDR1 MNHNY and CDR2 SVGAGI (reference sequence). The length of the CDR3 is 15 residues. V shed 6 bases, J shed 4 bases, and the junction held 6 bases outside the gene matches. The CDR3 DNA sequence: TGTGCCAGCAGCCTAGCGGGGGGCCGGGCAGATACGCAGTATTTT. This encodes CASSLAGGRADTQYF.

The chain combines TRBV30 with TRBJ2-7, with a weak D call TRBD2 (5 bases). V dropped 5 bases and J dropped 7 bases, with 15 bases sitting between them. In germline, CDR1 is GTSNPN, CDR2 SVGIG (reference sequence). The CDR3 has 12 amino acids. DNA for the CDR3: TGTGCCTGGGGGAATCGGCGGACTGAGCAGTACTTC. Encoded protein: CAWGNRRTEQYF.

CDR3 sequence: CASSLGGQGETEAFF. The CDR3 bases are TGTGCCAGCAGTTTAGGAGGGCAGGGGGAAACTGAAGCTTTCTTT. The V call is TRBV28, the J call TRBJ1-1; 7 bases fit TRBD1. Germline CDR1 is MDHEN and CDR2 is SYDVKM. The CDR3 runs to 15 residues. V lost 2 bases, J lost 5 bases, and 8 bases stayed unmatched. Complete variable domain (other parts from reference TRBV28 and TRBJ1-1): DVKVTQSSRYLVKRTGEKVFLECVQDMDHENMFWYRQDPGLGLRLIYFSYDVKMKEKGDIPEGYSVSREKKERFSLILESASTNQTSMYLCASSLGGQGETEAFFGQGTRLTVV.

J is TRBJ2-1 and V is TRBV7-2, with a tentative D call TRBD1 (5 bases). CDR1 is SGHTA, CDR2 FQGNSA, per germline. This CDR3 spans 12 amino acids. V lost 3 bases, J lost 10 bases, and 10 bases lay in between. The CDR3 DNA sequence: TGTGCCAGCAGCTTTCGACAGCTCGAGCAGTTCTTC. Translating it yields CASSFRQLEQFF.

Comment on this clone: Other DNA sequences of this sample code for an identical CDR3. V and J are TRBV14 and TRBJ1-4, with D tentatively TRBD1 (6 bases). The CDR3 totals 15 residues. The germline gives CDR1 SGHDN, CDR2 FVKESK. V shed 2 bases and J shed 2 bases, with 9 bases lying between them. CDR3 sequence: CASSQPGQTNEKLFF. The DNA for the CDR3 is TGTGCCAGCAGCCAACCCGGACAGACTAATGAAAAACTGTTTTTT.

The gene calls are TRBV4-2 and TRBJ2-3; 11 nucleotides match TRBD1. The germline V gene has CDR1 LGHNA and CDR2 YNFKEQ. V dropped 2 bases and J dropped 5; count of bases not matched to a gene: 9. CDR3 length: 17 amino acids. CDR3 amino acids: CASSQHPGQGAGDTQYF. The CDR3 DNA is TGTGCCAGCAGCCAACACCCTGGACAGGGGGCTGGAGATACGCAGTATTTT.

This clone was counted only a few times. J is TRBJ1-2 and V is TRBV11-2; 8 positions match TRBD1. From germline, CDR1 is SGHAT and CDR2 FQNNGV. With V trimmed by 4 bases and J by 4 bases, 8 bases remained unmatched. The CDR3 totals 15 residues. CDR3 sequence: CASSSDRGFSYGYTF. The DNA for the CDR3 is TGTGCCAGCAGCTCCGACAGGGGATTCAGCTATGGCTACACCTTC.

This chain connects TRBV5-1 to TRBJ1-1, with D perhaps matching TRBD1 (6 bases). Per the germline V gene, CDR1 is SGHRS and CDR2 is YFSETQ. The CDR3 runs to 13 residues. V was cut by 5 bases and J by 1 base, with 9 bases left in between. CDR3 nucleotides: TGCGCCAGCAGACCGACAGGGAACACTGAAGCTTTCTTT. It codes for CASRPTGNTEAFF.